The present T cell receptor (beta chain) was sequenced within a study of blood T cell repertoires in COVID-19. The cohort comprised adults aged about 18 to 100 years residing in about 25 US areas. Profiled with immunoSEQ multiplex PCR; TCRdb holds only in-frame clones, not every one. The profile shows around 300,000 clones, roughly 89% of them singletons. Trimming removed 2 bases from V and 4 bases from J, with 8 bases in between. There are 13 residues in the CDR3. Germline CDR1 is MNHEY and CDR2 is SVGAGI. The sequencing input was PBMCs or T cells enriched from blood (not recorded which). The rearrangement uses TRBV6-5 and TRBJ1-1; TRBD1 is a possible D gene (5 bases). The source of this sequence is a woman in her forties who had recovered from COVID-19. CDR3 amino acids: CASSYAGGTEAFF. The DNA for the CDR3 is TGTGCCAGCAGTTACGCGGGGGGCACTGAAGCTTTCTTT.